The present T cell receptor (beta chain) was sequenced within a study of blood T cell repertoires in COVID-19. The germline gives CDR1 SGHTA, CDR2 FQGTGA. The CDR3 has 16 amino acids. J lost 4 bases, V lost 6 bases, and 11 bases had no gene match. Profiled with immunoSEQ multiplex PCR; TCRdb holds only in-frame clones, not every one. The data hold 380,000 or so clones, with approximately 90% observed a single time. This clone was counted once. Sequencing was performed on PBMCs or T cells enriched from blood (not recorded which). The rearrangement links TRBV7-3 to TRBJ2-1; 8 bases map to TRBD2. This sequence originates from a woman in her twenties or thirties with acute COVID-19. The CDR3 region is CASRKSGGGPYNEQFF. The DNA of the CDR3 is TGTGCCAGCAGGAAGTCCGGCGGGGGGCCTTACAATGAGCAGTTCTTC. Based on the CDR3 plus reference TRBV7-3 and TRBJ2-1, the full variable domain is GAGVSQTPSNKVTEKGKYVELRCDPISGHTALYWYRQSLGQGPEFLIYFQGTGAADDSGLPNDRFFAVRPEGSVSTLKIQRTERGDSAVYLCASRKSGGGPYNEQFFGPGTRLTVL.